This TCR beta chain is drawn from a study of T cells in tuberculosis. Sequencing used immunoSEQ multiplex PCR; TCRdb keeps in-frame clones, though not all of them. The sample gives roughly 35,000 clones, 90% to 95% of which show up once; 9% to 14% is in the top ten. The source of this sequence is a donor aged 10-29 years with latent tuberculosis or without tuberculosis infection. Some clones in this sample may be carry-over from other donors' samples. The sequenced sample consisted of PBMCs.

The CDR3 DNA is TGCGCCAGCAGCCAAGGAGTCGCGGGGGAGACCCAGTACTTC. It codes for CASSQGVAGETQYF. The genes are TRBV4-1 and TRBJ2-5, with D tentatively TRBD2 (6 bases). Germline lookup yields CDR1 MGHRA and CDR2 YSYEKL. This CDR3 has 14 amino acids. Trimming stripped 1 base from V and 5 bases from J, with 11 bases between.